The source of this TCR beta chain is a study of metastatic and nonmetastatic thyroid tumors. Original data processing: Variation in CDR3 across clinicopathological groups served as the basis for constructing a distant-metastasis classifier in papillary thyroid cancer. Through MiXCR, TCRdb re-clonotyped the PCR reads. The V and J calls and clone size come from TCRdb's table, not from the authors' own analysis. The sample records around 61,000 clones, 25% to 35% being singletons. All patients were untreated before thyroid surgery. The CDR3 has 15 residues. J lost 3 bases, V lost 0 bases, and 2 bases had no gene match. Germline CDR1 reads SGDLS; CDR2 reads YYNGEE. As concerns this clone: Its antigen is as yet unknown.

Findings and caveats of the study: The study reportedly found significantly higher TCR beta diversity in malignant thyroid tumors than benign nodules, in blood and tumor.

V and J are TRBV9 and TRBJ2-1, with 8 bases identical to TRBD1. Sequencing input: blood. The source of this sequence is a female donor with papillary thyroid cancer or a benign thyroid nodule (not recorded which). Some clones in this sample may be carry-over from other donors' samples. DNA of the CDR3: TGTGCCAGCAGCGTAGAACAGGGGGGCTACAATGAGCAGTTCTTC. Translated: CASSVEQGGYNEQFF. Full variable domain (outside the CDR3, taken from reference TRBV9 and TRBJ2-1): DSGVTQTPKHLITATGQRVTLRCSPRSGDLSVYWYQQSLDQGLQFLIQYYNGEERAKGNILERFSAQQFPDLHSELNLSSLELGDSALYFCASSVEQGGYNEQFFGPGTRLTVL.